Each of the 24 T cell receptor beta chains below was sequenced from the same sample in a study of identical twins. A single record per CDR3 protein comes from TCRdb applying MiXCR to the 5' RACE reads. The data show roughly 250,000 distinct CDR3 sequences, approximately 6.8% seen once. This sample was shared with a second study, whose subject was yellow fever vaccine responses in identical twins.

Material: CD8+ T cells sorted from blood. The source is a young woman in good health.

A few counts support this clonotype. The chain links TRBV24-1 to TRBJ2-2; perhaps TRBD2 as D (5 bases). This CDR3 has 15 amino acids. V lost 4 bases and J lost 5, with 13 bases in between. The V gene's germline CDR1 is KGHDR and CDR2 SFDVKD. CDR3 in DNA: TGTGCCACCAGTGACCAATCGACTATTACCGGGGAGCTGTTTTTT. Translated, it gives CATSDQSTITGELFF.

This clonotype was observed a handful of times. The chain employs TRBV5-1 and TRBJ2-1; a possible D gene is TRBD1 (6 bases). V was clipped by 0 bases and J by 8 bases, with 12 bases between them. The CDR3 is 14 residues long. The germline gives CDR1 SGHRS, CDR2 YFSETQ. The CDR3 DNA reads as TGCGCCAGCAGCTTGGTCAGGGGAGCCGATGAGCAGTTCTTC. Protein product: CASSLVRGADEQFF.

This clonotype was observed a handful of times. The chain is built from TRBV18 and TRBJ2-1, with 8 bases identical to TRBD1. This CDR3 comprises 17 residues. CDR1 and CDR2 from the germline V gene are KGHSH and LQKENI. V lost 2 bases, J lost 7 bases, and 13 bases stayed unmatched. The CDR3 region is CASSPMGHGTGGNEQFF. The CDR3 DNA is TGTGCCAGCTCACCAATGGGACATGGGACAGGTGGGAATGAGCAGTTCTTC.

This clonotype was counted ten times or more. The V call is TRBV15, the J call TRBJ2-2; 8 nucleotides match TRBD1. The germline V gene encodes CDR1 LNHNV and CDR2 YYDKDF (reference sequence). The CDR3 covers 14 residues. The V segment lost 5 bases and the J segment 5 bases; nucleotides outside the gene matches: 4. The CDR3 reads CATSFYRGTGELFF. The CDR3 DNA sequence: TGTGCCACCAGCTTTTACAGGGGGACCGGGGAGCTGTTTTTT.

The chain couples TRBV7-6 to TRBJ2-7; 9 nucleotides match TRBD1. The junction had 8 bases not matched to a gene; V was cut back by 5 bases and J by 6 bases. Germline CDR1 and CDR2: SGHVS and FNYEAQ. CDR3 length equals 14 residues. The CDR3 DNA reads as TGTGCCAGCAGCACTACGACAGGGGGAGGCGAGCAGTACTTC. Translating gives CASSTTTGGGEQYF.

The chain uses TRBV20-1 and TRBJ2-6, with a weak D call TRBD1 (5 bases). This CDR3 contains 15 residues. V was pared by 2 bases and J by 1 base, with 9 bases between. The germline V gene has CDR1 DFQATT and CDR2 SNEGSKA (reference sequence). The CDR3, as DNA: TGCAGTGCTAGACCCGACAGATCTGGGGCCAACGTCCTGACTTTC. Its translation is CSARPDRSGANVLTF.

This clonotype showed up many times. The chain has TRBV7-6 and TRBJ2-5; D gene unclear. Per the germline V gene, CDR1 is SGHVS and CDR2 is FNYEAQ. This CDR3 is 12 amino acids long. V was trimmed by 0 bases and J by 5 bases, leaving 4 bases between them. CDR3 in DNA: TGTGCCAGCAGCTTAGCGTGGGAGACCCAGTACTTC. Protein product: CASSLAWETQYF.

This clonotype showed up just a few times. The chain has TRBV4-1 and TRBJ2-3, with D uncertain. The germline CDR1 and CDR2 sequences are MGHRA and YSYEKL. Trimming pared 3 bases from V and 3 bases from J, leaving 7 bases between. This CDR3 contains 13 residues. CDR3 DNA: TGCGCCAGCAGCCACATCGATACAGATACGCAGTATTTT. Amino acids: CASSHIDTDTQYF.

Remarks on this clonotype: One base away lies a much larger clone, so this may be a sequencing read error. This rearrangement joins TRBV6-2 or TRBV6-3 to TRBJ2-5, with 8 nucleotides matching TRBD2. The germline gives CDR1 MNHEY, CDR2 SVGEGT. The CDR3 runs to 17 residues. The CDR3 coding sequence is TGTGCCAGCAGTTACTCGTTGACTAGCGTAACACAAGAGATCCAGTACTTC. Protein: CASSYSLTSVTQEIQYF.

This clonotype came up many times. The chain couples TRBV10-3 to TRBJ2-1; D call uncertain. The V end lost 3 bases, the J end lost 5 bases, and 2 bases lay between the germline ends. The germline V gene has CDR1 ENHRY and CDR2 SYGVKD. The CDR3 sequence is 11 residues long. As DNA, the CDR3 is TGTGCCATCAGTGAAGACAATGAGCAGTTCTTC. It yields the protein CAISEDNEQFF.

This chain's CDR3 is CASSPRTSAYEQYF. The CDR3 DNA reads TGTGCCAGCAGCCCACGGACTAGCGCCTACGAGCAGTACTTC. The chain carries TRBV27 and TRBJ2-7, with 9 bases aligning to TRBD2. Trimming cost V 6 bases and J 2 bases; bases outside gene matches: 5. Germline V CDR1 and CDR2: MNHEY, SMNVEV (reference sequence). The length of the CDR3 is 14 residues.

The gene calls are TRBV11-2 and TRBJ2-1; TRBD1 matches at 10 bases. This CDR3 has 14 amino acids. Trimming cost V 8 bases and J 5 bases; bases outside gene matches: 6. Germline V lookup: CDR1 SGHAT, CDR2 FQNNGV. This chain's CDR3 is CASLRDRGHNEQFF. CDR3 DNA sequence: TGTGCCAGCCTCCGGGACAGGGGTCACAATGAGCAGTTCTTC. The full variable domain, its missing parts supplied by reference TRBV11-2 and TRBJ2-1, is EAGVAQSPRYKIIEKRQSVAFWCNPISGHATLYWYQQILGQGPKLLIQFQNNGVVDDSQLPKDRFSAERLKGVDSTLKIQPAKLEDSAVYLCASLRDRGHNEQFFGPGTRLTVL.

V gene TRBV19 combines with J gene TRBJ1-1, with D possibly TRBD1 on 5 matching bases. Germline CDR1 and CDR2: LNHDA and SQIVND (reference sequence). V was clipped by 7 bases and J by 0 bases, with 12 bases between them. CDR3 length: 14 residues. CDR3: CASTHGGMNTEAFF. In nucleotides, the CDR3 is TGTGCCAGTACCCATGGGGGTATGAACACTGAAGCTTTCTTT.

The chain is built from TRBV6-1 and TRBJ2-1, with a tentative D call TRBD2 (6 bases). The ends were cut back, 6 bases at V and 1 base at J, with 10 bases in the middle. The CDR3 has 14 residues. Germline V gene data show CDR1 as MNHNS and CDR2 as SASEGT. This CDR3 reads CASRRAGSYNEQFF. The CDR3 bases are TGTGCCAGCAGGCGGGCGGGATCCTACAATGAGCAGTTCTTC.

A few counts support this clonotype. J is TRBJ2-3 and V is TRBV27; D is perhaps TRBD2 (6 bases). CDR1 MNHEY and CDR2 SMNVEV come from the germline V gene (reference sequence). V shed 3 bases and J shed 6 bases, with 10 bases lying between them. This CDR3 region has 13 residues. CDR3 nucleotides: TGTGCCAGCAGTTTGGGGGGAGTCGATACGCAGTATTTT. This codes for CASSLGGVDTQYF.

This chain uses TRBV20-1 with TRBJ2-3; D call uncertain. The CDR3 loop spans 14 amino acids. Germline loops: CDR1 DFQATT, CDR2 SNEGSKA (reference sequence). V lost 0 bases, J lost 1 base, and 8 bases lay in between. The CDR3 DNA reads as TGCAGTGCTAGAGATCGTTACCGCACAGATACGCAGTATTTT. Protein product: CSARDRYRTDTQYF.

This clonotype has just a few counts. V gene TRBV7-6 combines with J gene TRBJ1-3, with a tentative D call TRBD1 (5 bases). This CDR3 has 15 residues. The germline V gene encodes CDR1 SGHVS and CDR2 FNYEAQ. V gave up 4 bases and J gave up 4 bases, with 14 bases separating them. DNA of the CDR3: TGTGCCAGCAGCTCCCCCCAGGGATCGGGAAACACCATATATTTT. It codes for CASSSPQGSGNTIYF. The variable domain in full, with the rest retrieved from reference TRBV7-6 and TRBJ1-3, is GAGVSQSPRYKVTKRGQDVALRCDPISGHVSLYWYRQALGQGPEFLTYFNYEAQQDKSGLPNDRFSAERPEGSISTLTIQRTEQRDSAMYRCASSSPQGSGNTIYFGEGSWLTVV.

The gene calls are TRBV7-9 and TRBJ2-2; D remains unclear. Germline CDR1 and CDR2: SEHNR and FQNEAQ (reference sequence). This CDR3 is built from 16 residues. The V gene lost 1 base and the J gene lost 0 bases, with 9 bases spanning the gap. CDR3 sequence (DNA): TGTGCCAGCAGCTTAGACCGGGCCCCGAACACCGGGGAGCTGTTTTTT. It is translated as CASSLDRAPNTGELFF.

This clonotype showed up many times. The CDR3 DNA is TGTGCCAGCACAGCGGGGGGGGATAGCAATCAGCCCCAGCATTTT. Amino acid sequence: CASTAGGDSNQPQHF. V is TRBV7-9 and J is TRBJ1-5; a weak D match, TRBD1 (5 bases). CDR3 length: 15 residues. V was trimmed by 7 bases and J by 0 bases, leaving 13 bases between them. Germline V gives CDR1 SEHNR, CDR2 FQNEAQ (reference sequence).

This clonotype was seen a handful of times. This sequence joins TRBV12-3 or TRBV12-4 and TRBJ2-5; TRBD1 matches 7 bases. V was clipped by 6 bases and J by 5 bases; unmatched bases: 3. CDR3 length: 12 amino acids. CDR3 sequence reads: CASRTGLETQYF. The CDR3 DNA follows: TGTGCCAGCAGGACAGGGTTGGAGACCCAGTACTTC.

In its sample, this clonotype was seen many times. The chain couples TRBV4-1 to TRBJ2-3; TRBD2 is a possible D gene (5 bases). This CDR3 comprises 16 residues. The germline V and J ends were trimmed by 0 bases and 3 bases, with 13 bases remaining between them. Germline V lookup: CDR1 MGHRA, CDR2 YSYEKL. CDR3 amino acids: CASSQDRGPGTDTQYF. In DNA form, the CDR3 reads TGCGCCAGCAGCCAAGATCGAGGACCGGGAACAGATACGCAGTATTTT.

The genes are TRBV12-3 or TRBV12-4 and TRBJ2-3, with 7 bases fitting TRBD2. J was trimmed by 3 bases and V by 6 bases; bases with no gene match: 9. This CDR3 is 15 amino acids long. CDR3 in amino acids: CASRGGESITDTQYF. CDR3 DNA: TGTGCCAGCAGGGGGGGGGAGTCTATTACAGATACGCAGTATTTT.

CDR3: CATSREMGDTEAFF. The DNA of the CDR3 is TGTGCCACCAGCAGAGAGATGGGTGACACTGAAGCTTTCTTT. V is TRBV15 and J is TRBJ1-1; D not certain. Between the trimmed V and J ends, which lost 0 bases and 3 bases, there was a span of 8 bases. This CDR3 is 14 amino acids long. Germline loops: CDR1 LNHNV, CDR2 YYDKDF (reference sequence). Based on the CDR3 plus reference TRBV15 and TRBJ1-1, the full variable domain is DAMVIQNPRYQVTQFGKPVTLSCSQTLNHNVMYWYQQKSSQAPKLLFHYYDKDFNNEADTPDNFQSRRPNTSFCFLDIRSPGLGDTAMYLCATSREMGDTEAFFGQGTRLTVV.

The J gene is TRBJ1-1, the V gene TRBV2; a weak D match, TRBD1 (5 bases). CDR1 is SNHLY and CDR2 is FYNNEI in the germline V gene. Trimming left V 4 bases short and J 8 bases short, with 14 bases between. This CDR3 is 13 amino acids long. The CDR3 DNA reads as TGTGCCAGCAGTGCGTCTTACGGGACCGAAGCTTTCTTT. Protein sequence: CASSASYGTEAFF.